This entry lists 13 T cell receptor beta chains sequenced from one sample in a study of long-term antiretroviral therapy in people with HIV. Survey-level resolution applied to immunoSEQ assay v3.0. The protocol was immunoSEQ multiplex PCR, while the TCRdb copy is restricted to in-frame clones and leaves out a portion. The sample lists about 25,000 clones; around 80% were seen once. Here the sequenced sample was unsorted PBMCs, taken 0.5 years after starting antiretroviral therapy. The receptors shown here come from a woman aged 40 to 50 with HIV.

V usage is TRBV6-6 and J usage is TRBJ2-5, with TRBD1 matching over 9 bases. CDR3 length equals 15 residues. The ends lost 5 bases at V and 5 bases at J; junction bases unmatched: 9. Germline CDR1 MNHNY, CDR2 SVGAGI (reference sequence). CDR3 loop: CASSDPGQGSETQYF. The CDR3 coding sequence is TGTGCCAGCAGTGACCCGGGACAGGGTTCTGAGACCCAGTACTTC.

The chain couples TRBV7-9 to TRBJ1-4; TRBD1 matches 8 bases. CDR1 is SEHNR, CDR2 FQNEAQ, per germline (reference sequence). This CDR3 has 15 amino acids. J was trimmed by 4 bases and V by 6 bases; bases with no gene match: 7. Written as DNA, the CDR3 is TGTGCCAGCAGTCCTGGACAGGGAGATAATGAAAAACTGTTTTTT. Protein product: CASSPGQGDNEKLFF.

The genes are TRBV19 and TRBJ1-6; D ambiguous. In germline, CDR1 is LNHDA, CDR2 SQIVND (reference sequence). V was trimmed by 7 bases and J by 0 bases, leaving 10 bases between them. This CDR3 spans 15 amino acids. The CDR3 loop reads CASIGKSSYNSPLHF. In nucleotides, the CDR3 is TGTGCCAGTATCGGAAAAAGCTCCTATAATTCACCCCTCCACTTT.

This sequence joins TRBV6-5 and TRBJ2-3, with a tentative D call TRBD2 (5 bases). With 7 bases removed from V and 1 base from J, the gap between germline ends came to 9 bases. CDR3 length: 13 amino acids. Per germline, CDR1 MNHEY and CDR2 SVGAGI. DNA for the CDR3: TGTGCCAGCAAGAGGGATGGCACAGATACGCAGTATTTT. Encoded protein: CASKRDGTDTQYF.

The rearrangement links TRBV7-2 to TRBJ2-2, with 11 positions matching TRBD2. The CDR3 runs 15 residues. CDR1 is SGHTA and CDR2 is FQGNSA in the germline V gene. With 6 bases clipped from V and 5 bases from J, the junction kept 5 bases outside the gene matches. CDR3 nucleotides: TGTGCCAGCAGGTTCCGGACTAGCGGGACCGGGGAGCTGTTTTTT. Amino acids: CASRFRTSGTGELFF.

The rearrangement uses TRBV6-5 and TRBJ1-5, with a possible D match to TRBD1 (6 bases). CDR3 length equals 15 residues. V was clipped by 6 bases and J by 0 bases, with 12 bases between them. Germline V gene sequence: CDR1 MNHEY, CDR2 SVGAGI. The DNA of the CDR3 is TGTGCCAGCAGCCGTCACAGGGCTAGCAATCAGCCCCAGCATTTT. The encoded protein is CASSRHRASNQPQHF.

V gene TRBV5-4 combines with J gene TRBJ2-5; D might be TRBD1 (6 bases). The CDR3 consists of 15 residues. Between the trimmed V and J ends, which lost 0 bases and 4 bases, there was a span of 13 bases. Germline CDR1 SGHNT, CDR2 YYREEE (reference sequence). The CDR3 DNA sequence: TGTGCCAGCAGCTTGGACAGGGCAGGAGGAGAGACCCAGTACTTC. Its translation: CASSLDRAGGETQYF.

This chain uses TRBV7-2 with TRBJ2-3, with 9 bases matching TRBD1. V shed 2 bases, J shed 1 base, and the junction held 1 base outside the gene matches. The germline CDR1 and CDR2 sequences are SGHTA and FQGNSA. The CDR3 has 15 residues. The chain's CDR3 is CASSLRDRGTDTQYF. DNA for the CDR3: TGTGCCAGCAGCTTAAGGGACAGGGGCACAGATACGCAGTATTTT.

This rearrangement joins TRBV19 to TRBJ2-7; D could derive from TRBD1 or TRBD2 (5 bases each). This CDR3 has 17 amino acids. The germline gives CDR1 LNHDA, CDR2 SQIVND (reference sequence). V was cut by 5 bases and J by 1 base, with 21 bases left in between. The CDR3 nucleotides are TGTGCCAGTAGTCAGCCCCGGTCTGGGGGTAGGTCCTACGAGCAGTACTTC. Amino acids: CASSQPRSGGRSYEQYF.

V is TRBV7-9 and J is TRBJ2-3; 12 bases match TRBD2. After removal of 6 bases from V and 4 bases from J, the junction contained 11 bases not matched to a gene. The CDR3 contains 17 residues. Germline lookup yields CDR1 SEHNR and CDR2 FQNEAQ (reference sequence). The chain's CDR3 is CASRRARTSGVPDTQYF. As DNA, the CDR3 is TGTGCCAGCAGACGAGCCCGGACTAGCGGGGTTCCAGATACGCAGTATTTT.

This clone has a handful of counts. V is TRBV7-3 and J is TRBJ2-7; no definite D call. Germline V lookup: CDR1 SGHTA, CDR2 FQGTGA. V was cut by 2 bases and J by 1 base, with 6 bases left in between. This CDR3 is built from 13 residues. The DNA for the CDR3 is TGTGCCAGCAGCTTAGACCGATCCTACGAGCAGTACTTC. Translated, it gives CASSLDRSYEQYF.

This rearrangement joins TRBV19 to TRBJ2-7; D is tentatively TRBD1 or TRBD2 (5 bases each). The CDR3 has 14 residues. Trimming took off 4 bases at V and 3 bases at J, with 13 bases between the two ends. Germline CDR1 is LNHDA and CDR2 is SQIVND (reference sequence). This CDR3 reads CASSTPGTDYEQYF. The CDR3 DNA reads as TGTGCCAGTAGTACCCCCGGGACCGACTACGAGCAGTACTTC. Full variable domain (remainder filled in from reference TRBV19 and TRBJ2-7): DGGITQSPKYLFRKEGQNVTLSCEQNLNHDAMYWYRQDPGQGLRLIYYSQIVNDFQKGDIAEGYSVSREKKESFPLTVTSAQKNPTAFYLCASSTPGTDYEQYFGPGTRLTVT.

V usage is TRBV23-1 and J usage is TRBJ1-5, with 7 bases fitting TRBD1. TRBV23-1 is given ORF status, its function remaining uncertain. V trimming: 1 base; J trimming: 1 base; junction bases outside the gene matches: 7. This CDR3 is 17 amino acids long. CDR3 bases: TGCGCCAGCAGTCAATGCCCGCGACAGGGAAGCAATCAGCCCCAGCATTTT. Translating it yields CASSQCPRQGSNQPQHF.